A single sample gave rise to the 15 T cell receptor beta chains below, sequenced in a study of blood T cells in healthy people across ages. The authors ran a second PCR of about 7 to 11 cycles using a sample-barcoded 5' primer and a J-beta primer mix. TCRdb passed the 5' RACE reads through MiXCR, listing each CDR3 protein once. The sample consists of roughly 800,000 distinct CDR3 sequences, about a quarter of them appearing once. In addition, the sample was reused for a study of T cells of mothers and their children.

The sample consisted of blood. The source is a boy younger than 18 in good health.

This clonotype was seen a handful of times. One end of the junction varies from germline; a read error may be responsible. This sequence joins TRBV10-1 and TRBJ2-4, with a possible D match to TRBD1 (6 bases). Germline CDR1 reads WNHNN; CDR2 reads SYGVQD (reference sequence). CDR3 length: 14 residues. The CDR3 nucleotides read TGCGCCAGCAGTGAGTCTACAGGGAGAAACATCCAGTACTTC. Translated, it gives CASSESTGRNIQYF.

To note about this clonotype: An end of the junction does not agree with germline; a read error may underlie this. The CDR3 reads CASKQGAGNTGEPFF. CDR3 DNA sequence: TGTGCCAGCAAGCAAGGTGCAGGGAACACCGGGGAGCCGTTTTTT. This sequence joins TRBV27 and TRBJ2-2, with D perhaps matching TRBD1 or TRBD2 (5 bases each). The CDR3 runs to 15 residues. The germline V gene encodes CDR1 MNHEY and CDR2 SMNVEV (reference sequence).

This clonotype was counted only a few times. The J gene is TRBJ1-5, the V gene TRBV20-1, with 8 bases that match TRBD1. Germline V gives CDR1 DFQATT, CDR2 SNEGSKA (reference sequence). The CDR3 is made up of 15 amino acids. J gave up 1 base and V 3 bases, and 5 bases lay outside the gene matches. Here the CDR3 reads CSASVTGASNQPQHF. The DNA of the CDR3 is TGCAGTGCTAGTGTGACAGGGGCCAGCAATCAGCCCCAGCATTTT.

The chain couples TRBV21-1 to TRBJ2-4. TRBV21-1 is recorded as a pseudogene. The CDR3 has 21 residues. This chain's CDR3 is CASNPDNTTPVDWLAKNIQYF. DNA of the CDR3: TGTGCCAGCAATCCAGACAACACTACCCCAGTAGACTGGCTAGCCAAAAACATTCAGTACTTC.

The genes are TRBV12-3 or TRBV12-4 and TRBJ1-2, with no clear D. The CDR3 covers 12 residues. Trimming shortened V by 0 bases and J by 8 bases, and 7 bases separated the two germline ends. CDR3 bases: TGTGCCAGCAGTTTAGCGCGTTCAGGCTACACCTTC. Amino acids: CASSLARSGYTF.

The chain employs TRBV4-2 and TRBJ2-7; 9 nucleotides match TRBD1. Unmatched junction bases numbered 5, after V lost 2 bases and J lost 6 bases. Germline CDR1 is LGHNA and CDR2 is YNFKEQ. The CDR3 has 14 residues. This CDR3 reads CASSQPGQGPEQYF. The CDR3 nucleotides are TGTGCCAGCAGCCAACCGGGACAGGGTCCCGAGCAGTACTTC.

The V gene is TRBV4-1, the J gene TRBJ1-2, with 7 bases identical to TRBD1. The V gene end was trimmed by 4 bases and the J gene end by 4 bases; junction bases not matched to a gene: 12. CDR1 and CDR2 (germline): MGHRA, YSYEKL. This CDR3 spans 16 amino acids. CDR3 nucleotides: TGCGCCAGCAGCCCGTTGGGAGGGGACAGAGCCTATGGCTACACCTTC. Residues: CASSPLGGDRAYGYTF.

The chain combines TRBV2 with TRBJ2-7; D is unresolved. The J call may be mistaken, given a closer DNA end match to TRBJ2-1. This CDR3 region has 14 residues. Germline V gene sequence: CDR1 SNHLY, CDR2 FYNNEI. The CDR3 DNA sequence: TGTGCCAGCAGCGACCGAGGTTTAAAGAATGAGCAGTTCTTC. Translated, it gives CASSDRGLKNEQFF.

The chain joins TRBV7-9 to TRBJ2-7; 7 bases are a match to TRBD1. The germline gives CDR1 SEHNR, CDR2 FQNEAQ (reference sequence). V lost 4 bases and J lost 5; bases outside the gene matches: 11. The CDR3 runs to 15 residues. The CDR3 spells CASSSDFVQGNEQYF. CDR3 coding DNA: TGTGCCAGCAGCTCCGATTTTGTACAGGGGAACGAGCAGTACTTC.

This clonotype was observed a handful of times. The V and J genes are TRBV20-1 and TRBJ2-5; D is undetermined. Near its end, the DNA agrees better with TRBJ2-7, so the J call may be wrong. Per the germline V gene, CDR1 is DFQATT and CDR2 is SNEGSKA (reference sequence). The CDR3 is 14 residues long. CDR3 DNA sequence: TGCAGTGCCCGTAAAGGGTTTGGCTCCTACGAGCAGTACTTC. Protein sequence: CSARKGFGSYEQYF.

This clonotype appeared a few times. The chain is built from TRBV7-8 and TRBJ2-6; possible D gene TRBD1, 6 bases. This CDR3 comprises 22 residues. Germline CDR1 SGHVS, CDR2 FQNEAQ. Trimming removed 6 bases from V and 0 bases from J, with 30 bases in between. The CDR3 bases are TGTGCCAGCAGACCAACAGGGAACGAGGATTATAAGCCTCGCTCTGGGGCCAACGTCCTGACTTTC. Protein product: CASRPTGNEDYKPRSGANVLTF.

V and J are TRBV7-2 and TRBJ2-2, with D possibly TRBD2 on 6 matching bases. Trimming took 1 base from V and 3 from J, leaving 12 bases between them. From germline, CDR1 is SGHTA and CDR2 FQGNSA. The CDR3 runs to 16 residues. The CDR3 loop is CASSLDASAYTGELFF. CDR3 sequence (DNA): TGTGCCAGCAGCTTAGATGCTAGCGCCTACACCGGGGAGCTGTTTTTT.

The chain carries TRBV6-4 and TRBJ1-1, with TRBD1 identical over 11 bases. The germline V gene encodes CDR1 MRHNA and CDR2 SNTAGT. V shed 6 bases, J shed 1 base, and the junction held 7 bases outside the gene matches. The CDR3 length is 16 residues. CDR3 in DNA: TGTGCCAGCAGCTCCGGGACAGGGGGTTCGAACACTGAAGCTTTCTTT. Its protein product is CASSSGTGGSNTEAFF.

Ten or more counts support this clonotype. CDR3 sequence: CSVKGEAETQYF. CDR3 DNA: TGCAGCGTCAAAGGGGAGGCAGAGACCCAGTACTTC. The V call is TRBV29-1, the J call TRBJ2-5, with a possible D match to TRBD2 (6 bases). CDR3 length: 12 amino acids. Between the trimmed V and J ends, which lost 6 bases and 4 bases, there was a span of 12 bases. The V gene's germline CDR1 is SQVTM and CDR2 ANQGSEA.

The CDR3 reads CASSQDRTLNIGNEQFF. DNA for the CDR3: TGTGCCAGCAGCCAAGACAGGACATTAAACATCGGCAATGAGCAGTTCTTC. The chain joins TRBV14 to TRBJ2-1; D possibly corresponds to TRBD1 (5 bases). The CDR3 contains 17 residues. Looked up from germline, CDR1 is SGHDN and CDR2 is FVKESK. The V and J ends lost 0 bases and 6 bases respectively, with 18 bases between them.